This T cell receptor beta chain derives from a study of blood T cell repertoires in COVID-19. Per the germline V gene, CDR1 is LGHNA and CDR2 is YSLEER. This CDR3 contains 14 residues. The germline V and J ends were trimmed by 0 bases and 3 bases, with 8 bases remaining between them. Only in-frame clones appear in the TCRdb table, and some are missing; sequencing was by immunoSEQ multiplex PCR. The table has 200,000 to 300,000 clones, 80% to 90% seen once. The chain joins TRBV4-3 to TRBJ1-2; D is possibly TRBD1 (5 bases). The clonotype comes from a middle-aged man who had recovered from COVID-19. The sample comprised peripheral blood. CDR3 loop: CASSQDKGHYGYTF. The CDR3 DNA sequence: TGCGCCAGCAGCCAAGATAAGGGGCACTATGGCTACACCTTC.